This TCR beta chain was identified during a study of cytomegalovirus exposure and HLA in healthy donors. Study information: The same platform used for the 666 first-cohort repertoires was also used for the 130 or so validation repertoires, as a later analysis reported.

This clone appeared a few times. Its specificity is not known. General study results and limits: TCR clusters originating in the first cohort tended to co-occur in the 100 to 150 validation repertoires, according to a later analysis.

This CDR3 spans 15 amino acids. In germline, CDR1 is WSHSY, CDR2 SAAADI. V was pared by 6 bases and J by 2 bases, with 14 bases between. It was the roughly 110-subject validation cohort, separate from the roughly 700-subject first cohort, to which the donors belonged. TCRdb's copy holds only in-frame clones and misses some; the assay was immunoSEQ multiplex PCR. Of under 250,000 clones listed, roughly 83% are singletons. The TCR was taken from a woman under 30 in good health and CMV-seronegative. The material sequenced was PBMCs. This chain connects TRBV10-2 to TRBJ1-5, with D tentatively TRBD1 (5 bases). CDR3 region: CASRRGQGGNQPQHF. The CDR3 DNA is TGCGCCAGCAGACGCGGGCAGGGCGGCAATCAGCCCCAGCATTTT.